The sequence of this T cell receptor beta chain was determined in a study of blood T cell repertoires in COVID-19. Study-level information: The United States, Italy and Spain supplied acute and convalescent COVID-19 samples. T cells, B-cell-depleted T cells, or PBMCs provided the cDNA or gDNA that served as material.

Germline V CDR1 and CDR2: LNHDA, SQIVND (reference sequence). CDR3 length equals 15 residues. The V end lost 6 bases, the J end lost 6 bases, and 17 bases lay between the germline ends. Sequenced by immunoSEQ multiplex PCR; TCRdb stores in-frame clones only, minus some. Altogether more than 20,000 clones are present, 85% to 90% being singletons, with the ten largest covering 11%. The sample taken for sequencing was peripheral blood. The chain employs TRBV19 and TRBJ1-4; D is unresolved. This clonotype was obtained from a man aged 70-80 years with acute or convalescent COVID-19. CDR3 region: CASRKPPGADEKLFF. CDR3 sequence (DNA): TGTGCCAGTAGGAAGCCCCCCGGAGCGGATGAAAAACTGTTTTTT.